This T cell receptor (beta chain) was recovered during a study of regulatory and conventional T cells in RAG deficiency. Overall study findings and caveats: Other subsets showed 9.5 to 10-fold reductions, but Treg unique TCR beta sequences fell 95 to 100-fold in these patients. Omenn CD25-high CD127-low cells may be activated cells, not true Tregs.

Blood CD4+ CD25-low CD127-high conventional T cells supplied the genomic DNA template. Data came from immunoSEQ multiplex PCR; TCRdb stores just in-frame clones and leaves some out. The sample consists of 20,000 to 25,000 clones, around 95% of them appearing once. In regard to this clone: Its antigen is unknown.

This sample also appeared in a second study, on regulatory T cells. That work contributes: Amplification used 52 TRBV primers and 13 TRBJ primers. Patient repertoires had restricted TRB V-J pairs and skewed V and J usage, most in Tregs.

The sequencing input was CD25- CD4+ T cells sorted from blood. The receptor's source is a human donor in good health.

CDR3 region: CASSFGQGNGELFF. The CDR3 DNA reads TGTGCCAGCAGCTTCGGACAGGGTAACGGGGAGCTGTTTTTT. J is TRBJ2-2 and V is TRBV5-5, with 8 bases fitting TRBD1. The J segment lost 7 bases and the V segment lost 2 bases, leaving 4 bases of the junction unmatched. From germline, CDR1 is SGHKS and CDR2 YYEKEE (reference sequence). This CDR3 is 14 amino acids long.